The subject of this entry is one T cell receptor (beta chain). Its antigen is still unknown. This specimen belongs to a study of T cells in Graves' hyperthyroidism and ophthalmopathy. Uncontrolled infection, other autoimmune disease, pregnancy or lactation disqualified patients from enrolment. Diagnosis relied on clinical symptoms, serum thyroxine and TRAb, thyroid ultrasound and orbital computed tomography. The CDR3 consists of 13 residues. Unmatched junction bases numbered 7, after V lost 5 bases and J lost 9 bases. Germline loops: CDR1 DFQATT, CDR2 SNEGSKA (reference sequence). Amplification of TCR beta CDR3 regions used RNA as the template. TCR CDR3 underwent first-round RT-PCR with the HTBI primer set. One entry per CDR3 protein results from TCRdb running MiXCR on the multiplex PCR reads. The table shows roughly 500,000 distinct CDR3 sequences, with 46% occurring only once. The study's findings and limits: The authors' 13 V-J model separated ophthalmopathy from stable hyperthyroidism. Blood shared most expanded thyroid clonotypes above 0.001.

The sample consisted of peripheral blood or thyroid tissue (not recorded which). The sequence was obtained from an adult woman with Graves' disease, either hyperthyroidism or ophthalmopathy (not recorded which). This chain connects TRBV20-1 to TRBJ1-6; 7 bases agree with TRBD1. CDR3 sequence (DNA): TGCAGTGCTTCTCGGGACAGTGTTTCACCCCTCCACTTT. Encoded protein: CSASRDSVSPLHF.